The 9 T cell receptor beta chains presented below share a single source sample, sequenced in a study of T cell repertoires in cytomegalovirus infection. TCRdb redid the calling of the reads with MiXCR, one entry per CDR3 protein. This sample has around 900,000 distinct CDR3 sequences, with approximately 32% found just once. These TCRs are of unknown antigen specificity. The sequences come from cultured CD8+ T cells from PBMCs, collected from culture after CMV antigen stimulation. The receptors were gathered from a human donor in good health (CMV status not recorded). Some clones in this sample may be carry-over from other donors' samples.

This clonotype was seen ten or more times. The CDR3 coding sequence is TGTGCCAGCAGCTTAGTTGGTCGTTCTGGGGCCAACGTCCTGACTTTC. Translation: CASSLVGRSGANVLTF. The chain uses TRBV7-8 and TRBJ2-6; D is undetermined. Per germline, CDR1 SGHVS and CDR2 FQNEAQ. The CDR3 spans 16 residues. Trimming removed 1 base at V and 1 base at J, with 8 bases between. Filled out from reference TRBV7-8 and TRBJ2-6, the complete variable domain reads GAGVSQSPRYKVAKRGQDVALRCDPISGHVSLFWYQQALGQGPEFLTYFQNEAQLDKSGLPSDRFFAERPEGSVSTLKIQRTQQEDSAVYLCASSLVGRSGANVLTFGAGSRLTVL.

In this sample, this clonotype turned up a few times. V gene TRBV2 combines with J gene TRBJ1-5; D call uncertain. The V end lost 4 bases, the J end lost 4 bases, and 11 bases lay between the germline ends. CDR1 and CDR2 from the germline V gene are SNHLY and FYNNEI. The CDR3 runs to 14 residues. CDR3 nucleotide sequence: TGTGCCAGCAGTGCCGTGGGGAAGAATCAGCCCCAGCATTTT. Amino acid sequence: CASSAVGKNQPQHF.

The CDR3 nucleotides are TGTGCCAGCAGTGATTTATACCTGGCGGATCAGCCCCAGCATTTT. Amino acids: CASSDLYLADQPQHF. This chain connects TRBV6-1 to TRBJ1-5; the D is unclear. Germline assignment: CDR1 MNHNS and CDR2 SASEGT. This CDR3 spans 15 amino acids. With 3 bases removed from V and 5 bases from J, the gap between germline ends came to 14 bases.

The J gene is TRBJ2-7, the V gene TRBV15; 11 nucleotides match TRBD1. J was trimmed by 5 bases and V by 5 bases; bases with no gene match: 8. CDR3 length equals 15 residues. Looked up from germline, CDR1 is LNHNV and CDR2 is YYDKDF (reference sequence). The CDR3 region is CATSGDRGMYNEQYV. CDR3 sequence (DNA): TGTGCCACCAGCGGGGACAGGGGGATGTACAACGAGCAGTACGTC.

V and J are TRBV19 and TRBJ1-6; D unclear. The V gene lost 5 bases and the J gene lost 0 bases, with 8 bases spanning the gap. This CDR3 is 15 amino acids long. Germline V gene lookup returns CDR1 LNHDA and CDR2 SQIVND (reference sequence). The CDR3 here is CASSHASSYNSPLHF. The CDR3 DNA reads as TGTGCCAGTAGTCACGCGAGCTCCTATAATTCACCCCTCCACTTT. The full variable domain, its missing parts supplied by reference TRBV19 and TRBJ1-6, is DGGITQSPKYLFRKEGQNVTLSCEQNLNHDAMYWYRQDPGQGLRLIYYSQIVNDFQKGDIAEGYSVSREKKESFPLTVTSAQKNPTAFYLCASSHASSYNSPLHFGNGTRLTVT.

The V call is TRBV27, the J call TRBJ2-7; 8 nucleotides line up with TRBD1. The CDR3 contains 13 residues. V trimming: 1 base; J trimming: 6 bases; junction bases outside the gene matches: 2. The germline V gene encodes CDR1 MNHEY and CDR2 SMNVEV (reference sequence). As DNA, the CDR3 is TGTGCCAGCAGTTTATGGACAGGGACCGAGCAGTACTTC. Its translation: CASSLWTGTEQYF.

The chain recombines TRBV11-2 with TRBJ2-7, with D possibly being TRBD1 (7 bases). This CDR3 has 16 amino acids. V gave up 8 bases and J gave up 0 bases, with 20 bases separating them. Germline CDR1 reads SGHAT; CDR2 reads FQNNGV. The CDR3 loop reads CASGPLEGAHSYEQYF. In DNA, the CDR3 is TGTGCCAGCGGTCCTCTGGAGGGGGCTCACTCCTACGAGCAGTACTTC.

This clonotype has ten or more counts. This rearrangement joins TRBV12-3 or TRBV12-4 to TRBJ2-1; D unclear. The CDR3 consists of 14 residues. Trimming removed 11 bases at V and 6 bases at J, with 20 bases between. DNA for the CDR3: TGTGCCTTAACGCCAAGGGCCCCATCCAATGAGCAGTTCTTC. It is translated as CALTPRAPSNEQFF.

Comments on this clonotype: The junction shows a germline mismatch at one end, possibly a read error. The genes are TRBV4-1 and TRBJ2-3; 7 bases map to TRBD1. The CDR3 sequence is 15 residues long. CDR1 is MGHRA and CDR2 is YSYEKL in the germline V gene. The DNA for the CDR3 is TGTGCCAGCAGCCACTGGACAGGCCAGTCAGATACGCAGTATTTT. Its protein is CASSHWTGQSDTQYF.